One sample yielded the 9 T cell receptor beta chains listed below, sequenced in a study of cytomegalovirus exposure and HLA in healthy donors (dated 2017 in TCRdb). Library construction relied on the immunoSEQ multiplex PCR assay. A mixture of 60 forward primers for TCR Vbeta segments and 13 reverse primers for TCR Jbeta segments was used in the multiplex PCR. TCRdb took this table from immuneACCESS and kept in-frame rearrangements with V and J called. Such tables lack part of the clones; where checked against another copy, unresolved V genes explain under half of the gap, and the rest is unexplained. This sample holds 160,000 or so clones; around 70% were observed only once. Clones ranked in the top ten supply 4% to 5% of the sample. Sequenced: PBMCs. The receptor set was obtained from a man aged 18 to 30 in good health and CMV-seropositive.

CDR3 in amino acids: CASSSGGEVFF. The CDR3 nucleotides read TGTGCCAGCAGCTCAGGGGGCGAGGTTTTCTTT. V is TRBV7-6 and J is TRBJ1-1, with 8 bases that match TRBD1. CDR3 length: 11 amino acids. The germline V gene has CDR1 SGHVS and CDR2 FNYEAQ. The junction had 5 bases not matched to a gene; V was cut back by 4 bases and J by 13 bases. Using reference TRBV7-6 and TRBJ1-1 for the parts outside the CDR3, the full variable domain is GAGVSQSPRYKVTKRGQDVALRCDPISGHVSLYWYRQALGQGPEFLTYFNYEAQQDKSGLPNDRFSAERPEGSISTLTIQRTEQRDSAMYRCASSSGGEVFFGQGTRLTVV.

The chain carries TRBV5-1 and TRBJ2-1; TRBD1 aligns across 7 bases. With V trimmed by 6 bases and J by 2 bases, 2 bases remained unmatched. CDR3 length equals 13 residues. Per the germline V gene, CDR1 is SGHRS and CDR2 is YFSETQ. CDR3 DNA sequence: TGCGCCAGCACCGGGACAGCCTACAATGAGCAGTTCTTC. This translates into CASTGTAYNEQFF.

The rearrangement uses TRBV27 and TRBJ1-2, with D possibly matching TRBD1 (6 bases). Deletions cut 8 bases from V and 5 bases from J, with 12 bases between. The CDR3 sequence is 12 residues long. The germline gives CDR1 MNHEY, CDR2 SMNVEV (reference sequence). The CDR3 is CASGGVGYGYTF. The CDR3 DNA reads TGTGCCAGCGGGGGCGTTGGGTATGGCTACACCTTC.

J is TRBJ2-6 and V is TRBV28, with D perhaps TRBD1 (6 bases). In germline, CDR1 is MDHEN, CDR2 SYDVKM. Trimming removed 11 bases from V and 2 bases from J, with 16 bases in between. The CDR3 is made up of 15 amino acids. The chain's CDR3 is CASRSGGAGANVLTF. CDR3 DNA: TGTGCCTCACGGAGTGGGGGCGCTGGGGCCAACGTCCTGACTTTC.

This clone has only a few counts. The rearrangement joins TRBV5-1 to TRBJ1-1; D is possibly TRBD1 (6 bases). The V end was cut by 0 bases, the J end by 1 base, with 10 bases between. Germline values: CDR1 SGHRS, CDR2 YFSETQ. The CDR3 covers 15 residues. CDR3 protein: CASSLGGPGNTEAFF. CDR3 nucleotides: TGCGCCAGCAGCTTGGGGGGGCCGGGGAACACTGAAGCTTTCTTT.

As for this clone: Other DNA sequences in this sample translate to the same CDR3. The CDR3 DNA follows: TGTGCCTGGATAAATGCTGCGGGAAGGGGGGCCAACGTCCTGACTTTC. This translates into CAWINAAGRGANVLTF. V gene TRBV30 combines with J gene TRBJ2-6; tentative D call: TRBD2 (6 bases). The CDR3 covers 16 residues. Germline-derived CDR1 and CDR2 are GTSNPN and SVGIG (reference sequence). V lost 4 bases and J lost 4, with 17 bases in between. Using reference TRBV30 and TRBJ2-6 for the parts outside the CDR3, the full variable domain is SQTIHQWPATLVQPVGSPLSLECTVEGTSNPNLYWYRQAAGRGLQLLFYSVGIGQISSEVPQNLSASRPQDRQFILSSKKLLLSDSGFYLCAWINAAGRGANVLTFGAGSRLTVL.

The chain couples TRBV9 to TRBJ2-5; 7 positions agree with TRBD1. V trimming: 0 bases; J trimming: 5 bases; junction bases outside the gene matches: 10. This CDR3 spans 16 amino acids. Germline CDR1 is SGDLS and CDR2 is YYNGEE. This chain's CDR3 is CASSVGTGLVGETQYF. The CDR3, as DNA: TGTGCCAGCAGCGTAGGGACAGGATTAGTAGGGGAGACCCAGTACTTC.

This clone was seen more than once but under ten times. This chain joins TRBV2 and TRBJ1-5; D remains ambiguous. Germline loops: CDR1 SNHLY, CDR2 FYNNEI. The ends were cut back, 7 bases at V and 0 bases at J, with 13 bases in the middle. The CDR3 has 15 residues. The CDR3 reads CASKAAGNSNQPQHF. The CDR3, as DNA: TGTGCCAGCAAGGCGGCGGGGAATAGCAATCAGCCCCAGCATTTT.

The V gene is TRBV5-4, the J gene TRBJ2-3, with D tentatively TRBD1 (5 bases). This CDR3 comprises 15 residues. V lost 4 bases to trimming and J lost 3 bases, with 15 bases between them. Looked up from germline, CDR1 is SGHNT and CDR2 is YYREEE (reference sequence). As DNA, the CDR3 is TGTGCCAGCAGCCTAGATGGGCGGACAACAGATACGCAGTATTTT. As protein: CASSLDGRTTDTQYF.